This paragraph covers one TCR beta chain sequence. The sample comes from a study of low-dose radiotherapy and immunotherapy resistance in tumors. Study in general: A total of 6.5 Gy was given to Cohort 1 as 0.5 Gy per fraction every 2 weeks. Intravenous ipilimumab 1 mg/kg every six weeks was given with nivolumab 240 mg every two weeks.

Alpha and beta chains were covered, as first-strand cDNA relied on TRAV- and TRBV-specific primers. TCRs underwent around 18 PCR cycles of amplification with a constant-region primer and V-primer adapter. In vitro transcription amplified isolated mRNA. TCRdb re-called the reads with MiXCR, one entry per CDR3 protein. The sample has 13,000 or so distinct CDR3 sequences, 70% to 80% seen once. The germline V and J ends were trimmed by 4 bases and 5 bases, with 14 bases remaining between them. Looked up from germline, CDR1 is MGHRA and CDR2 is YSYEKL. The CDR3 is 14 residues long. Donors were dosed with nivolumab and ipilimumab; they also received aspirin, low-dose cyclophosphamide and low-dose radiotherapy.

The chain joins TRBV4-1 to TRBJ1-1, with a possible D match to TRBD1 (5 bases). This sequence was found in a human donor with advanced metastatic prostate, ovarian, gallbladder or colorectal cancer (not recorded which). This table probably holds off-target reads from a library built for another chain. CDR3 amino acids: CASSRTGGGTEAFF. CDR3 bases: TGCGCCAGCAGCCGCACTGGGGGGGGGACTGAAGCTTTCTTT.